These 22 T cell receptor beta chains came from one sample sequenced in a study of blood T cell repertoires in COVID-19. Using immunoSEQ multiplex PCR, the repertoire was profiled, and TCRdb retains in-frame clones only, with some absent. Found here are over 150,000 clones, around 80% of them singletons; the top ten hold about 13%. The sequenced sample consisted of peripheral blood. The receptors here all came from a human donor in a cohort sampled during active COVID-19.

This clone appeared a few times. This sequence joins TRBV6-5 and TRBJ2-1; the D gene is possibly TRBD1 (5 bases). Germline V gene sequence: CDR1 MNHEY, CDR2 SVGAGI. The CDR3 loop spans 12 amino acids. V was clipped by 6 bases and J by 7 bases, with 10 bases between them. The chain's CDR3 is CASSQGWNEQFF. For the CDR3, the DNA is TGTGCCAGCAGCCAGGGTTGGAATGAGCAGTTCTTC.

The J gene is TRBJ2-7, the V gene TRBV11-2, with TRBD2 as a possible D gene (6 bases). This CDR3 contains 14 residues. V was trimmed by 4 bases and J by 6 bases, leaving 16 bases between them. The germline gives CDR1 SGHAT, CDR2 FQNNGV. The CDR3 spells CASSSTSRPSEQYF. The CDR3 nucleotides read TGTGCCAGCAGCTCGACTAGTCGGCCCTCCGAGCAGTACTTC.

A word on this clone: The identical CDR3 is also encoded by other nucleotide sequences in the sample. The V call is TRBV11-3, the J call TRBJ2-1; a weak D match, TRBD1 (6 bases). The V and J ends lost 5 bases and 7 bases respectively, with 9 bases between them. This CDR3 has 12 residues. Germline V lookup: CDR1 SGHNT, CDR2 YENEEA. CDR3 DNA sequence: TGTGCCAGCAGCCTCCAGGGGAATGAGCAGTTCTTC. Translation gives CASSLQGNEQFF.

The chain couples TRBV7-9 to TRBJ1-1; the D gene is possibly TRBD1 (5 bases). Germline lookup yields CDR1 SEHNR and CDR2 FQNEAQ (reference sequence). Trimming pared 2 bases from V and 7 bases from J, leaving 11 bases between. This CDR3 region has 13 residues. CDR3 in amino acids: CASSLIPGLEAFF. In DNA, the CDR3 is TGTGCCAGCAGCTTAATCCCGGGACTTGAAGCTTTCTTT.

In DNA, the CDR3 is TGTGCCAGCAGATATGCCGCGGGGTTCGAAGAGACCCAGTACTTC. This gives the protein CASRYAAGFEETQYF. This sequence joins TRBV7-9 and TRBJ2-5; possibly TRBD2 for D (6 bases). The CDR3 is made up of 15 amino acids. Germline assignment: CDR1 SEHNR and CDR2 FQNEAQ (reference sequence). V dropped 6 bases and J dropped 3 bases, with 17 bases sitting between them.

The V call is TRBV10-2, the J call TRBJ1-6; TRBD1 agrees at 10 bases. There are 15 residues in the CDR3. Looked up from germline, CDR1 is WSHSY and CDR2 is SAAADI. Trimming cost V 6 bases and J 8 bases; bases outside gene matches: 7. In DNA, the CDR3 is TGCGCCAGCAGCGAGCCGGGACAGGGGTATTCACCCCTCCACTTT. Its protein product is CASSEPGQGYSPLHF.

This chain joins TRBV7-9 and TRBJ1-2, with D possibly TRBD1 on 6 matching bases. This CDR3 has 12 residues. V lost 6 bases to trimming and J lost 6 bases, with 11 bases between them. Germline V lookup: CDR1 SEHNR, CDR2 FQNEAQ (reference sequence). CDR3 bases: TGTGCCAGCAGGCGGGAGGGGGATGGCTACACCTTC. Its translation: CASRREGDGYTF.

This chain uses TRBV20-1 with TRBJ2-2; D might be TRBD2 (6 bases). CDR3 length: 16 amino acids. Trimming stripped 3 bases from V and 3 bases from J, with 17 bases between. Looked up from germline, CDR1 is DFQATT and CDR2 is SNEGSKA (reference sequence). CDR3 region: CSASTSSAGHTGELFF. The CDR3 nucleotides read TGCAGTGCTAGTACTAGTTCGGCGGGACACACCGGGGAGCTGTTTTTT.

CDR3 in DNA: TGTGCCAGCAGCCCAAGTTGGCGGGACAATGAGCAGTTCTTC. Translating gives CASSPSWRDNEQFF. This rearrangement joins TRBV3-1 (or the pseudogene TRBV3-2) to TRBJ2-1; weak D call: TRBD2 (5 bases). Germline-derived CDR1 and CDR2 are LGHDT and YNNKEL (reference sequence). V was trimmed by 4 bases and J by 5 bases, leaving 12 bases between them. The CDR3 runs to 14 residues.

The V gene is TRBV9, the J gene TRBJ2-5, with D unclear. Between the trimmed V and J ends, which lost 4 bases and 0 bases, there was a span of 10 bases. The CDR3 extends over 14 amino acids. Germline V lookup: CDR1 SGDLS, CDR2 YYNGEE. CDR3 sequence reads: CASSTSGYQETQYF. CDR3 DNA: TGTGCCAGCAGCACATCCGGGTACCAAGAGACCCAGTACTTC.

The genes are TRBV18 and TRBJ2-4, with a tentative D call TRBD2 (5 bases). The CDR3 totals 15 residues. Deletions cut 5 bases from V and 0 bases from J, with 11 bases between. Germline CDR1 is KGHSH and CDR2 is LQKENI. CDR3 DNA: TGTGCCAGCTCAAGAGGGCTATTAGCCAAAAACATTCAGTACTTC. This encodes CASSRGLLAKNIQYF.

This clone was observed a single time. This chain joins TRBV29-1 and TRBJ2-7; TRBD1 aligns across 7 bases. Germline assignment: CDR1 SQVTM and CDR2 ANQGSEA. V was pared by 7 bases and J by 5 bases, with 17 bases of the junction left unmatched. This CDR3 has 15 amino acids. CDR3: CSAMMVGGGENEQYF. CDR3 DNA: TGCAGCGCTATGATGGTAGGGGGCGGCGAGAACGAGCAGTACTTC.

The CDR3 here is CASSLVAASSYEQYF. For the CDR3, the DNA is TGCGCCAGCAGCTTGGTGGCGGCTTCTTCCTACGAGCAGTACTTC. This chain links TRBV5-1 with TRBJ2-7; no clear D gene. Per the germline V gene, CDR1 is SGHRS and CDR2 is YFSETQ. V lost 0 bases, J lost 1 base, and 11 bases lay in between. This CDR3 spans 15 amino acids.

The chain couples TRBV28 to TRBJ1-2; tentatively, D is TRBD1 (5 bases). CDR3 length: 13 residues. V lost 6 bases to trimming and J lost 2 bases, with 10 bases between them. CDR1 and CDR2 from the germline V gene are MDHEN and SYDVKM. The DNA for the CDR3 is TGTGCCAGCAGCTCAAACAGGAACTATGGCTACACCTTC. Protein sequence: CASSSNRNYGYTF.

This sequence joins TRBV28 and TRBJ2-7, with TRBD2 identical over 8 bases. The V gene's germline CDR1 is MDHEN and CDR2 SYDVKM. With 6 bases clipped from V and 0 bases from J, the junction kept 7 bases outside the gene matches. CDR3 length: 15 amino acids. The CDR3 reads CASSPPGTSSYEQYF. The CDR3 DNA is TGTGCCAGCAGCCCGCCCGGGACTAGCTCCTACGAGCAGTACTTC.

This chain joins TRBV19 and TRBJ2-7; a weak D match, TRBD2 (6 bases). Germline V gene sequence: CDR1 LNHDA, CDR2 SQIVND (reference sequence). The CDR3 contains 13 residues. V dropped 5 bases and J dropped 2 bases, with 10 bases sitting between them. This chain's CDR3 is CASSFSGTYEQYF. As DNA, the CDR3 is TGTGCCAGTAGTTTTAGCGGTACCTACGAGCAGTACTTC.

The chain carries TRBV27 and TRBJ2-5; D may be TRBD2 (5 bases). CDR3 length: 14 residues. Trimming shortened V by 5 bases and J by 5 bases, and 15 bases separated the two germline ends. Germline CDR1 MNHEY, CDR2 SMNVEV (reference sequence). The CDR3 region has the DNA TGTGCCAGCAGTAGGACTTGGGCGGGCGAGACCCAGTACTTC. Residues: CASSRTWAGETQYF.

The chain joins TRBV7-7 to TRBJ2-7; TRBD2 agrees at 14 bases. Trimming removed 1 base from V and 8 bases from J; junction bases left unmatched: 7. There are 16 residues in the CDR3. Germline values: CDR1 SSHAT, CDR2 FNYEAQ (reference sequence). The CDR3 sequence is CASSLGRGTSGSKQYF. In nucleotides, the CDR3 is TGTGCCAGCAGCTTAGGTAGAGGGACTAGCGGGAGTAAGCAGTACTTC.

This chain joins TRBV6-5 and TRBJ2-3; 9 bases fit TRBD1. V was pared by 6 bases and J by 5 bases, with 6 bases of the junction left unmatched. CDR1 is MNHEY and CDR2 is SVGAGI in the germline V gene. The CDR3 extends over 14 amino acids. The DNA for the CDR3 is TGTGCCAGCAGCCTACAGGGGGCGGGAGATACGCAGTATTTT. Residues: CASSLQGAGDTQYF.

The chain couples TRBV9 to TRBJ2-7; TRBD2 aligns across 9 bases. The CDR3 has 16 residues. The V gene's germline CDR1 is SGDLS and CDR2 YYNGEE. V shed 0 bases, J shed 3 bases, and the junction held 7 bases outside the gene matches. CDR3 residues: CASSVGGAGGGYEQYF. The CDR3 DNA sequence: TGTGCCAGCAGCGTAGGCGGGGCGGGAGGGGGCTACGAGCAGTACTTC.

This chain uses TRBV19 with TRBJ2-1, with 8 bases lining up with TRBD1. Germline V gives CDR1 LNHDA, CDR2 SQIVND (reference sequence). V was clipped by 5 bases and J by 4 bases; unmatched bases: 10. The CDR3 consists of 16 residues. CDR3 DNA sequence: TGTGCCAGTAGTGTGACCGTCCGGGACAGGTACAATGAGCAGTTCTTC. It translates to CASSVTVRDRYNEQFF. Looking up the rest from reference TRBV19 and TRBJ2-1 gives the full variable domain: DGGITQSPKYLFRKEGQNVTLSCEQNLNHDAMYWYRQDPGQGLRLIYYSQIVNDFQKGDIAEGYSVSREKKESFPLTVTSAQKNPTAFYLCASSVTVRDRYNEQFFGPGTRLTVL.

Regarding this clone: No DNA is shown, since the ends of the CDR3 on it are uncertain; the CDR3 is the one TCRdb lists. The chain links TRBV6-1 to TRBJ1-2; TRBD1 is taken as the D call from the table, unchecked against the DNA. Germline V gene data show CDR1 as MNHNS and CDR2 as SASEGT. The CDR3 comprises 11 residues, both ends counted. The CDR3 protein is CASSEVAGGTF.